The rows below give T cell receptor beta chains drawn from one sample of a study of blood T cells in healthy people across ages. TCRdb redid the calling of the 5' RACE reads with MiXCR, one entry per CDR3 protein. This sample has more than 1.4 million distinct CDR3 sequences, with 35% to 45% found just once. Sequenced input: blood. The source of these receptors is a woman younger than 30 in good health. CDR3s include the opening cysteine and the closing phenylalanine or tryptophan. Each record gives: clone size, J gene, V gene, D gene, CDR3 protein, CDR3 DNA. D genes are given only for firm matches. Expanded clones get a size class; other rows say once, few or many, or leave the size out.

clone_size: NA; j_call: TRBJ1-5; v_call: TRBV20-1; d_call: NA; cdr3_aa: CSAPGGRDNQPQHF; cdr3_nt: TGCAGTGCCCCGGGGGGGCGCGACAATCAGCCCCAGCATTTT
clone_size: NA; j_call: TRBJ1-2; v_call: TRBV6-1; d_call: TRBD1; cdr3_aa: CASSNRGLRGYTF; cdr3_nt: TGTGCCAGCTCGAACAGGGGATTAAGGGGCTACACCTTC
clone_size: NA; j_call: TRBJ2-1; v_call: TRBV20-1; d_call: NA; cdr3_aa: CSAALLHSSYNEQFF; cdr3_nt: TGCAGTGCTGCCCTCCTACATTCCTCCTACAATGAGCAGTTCTTC
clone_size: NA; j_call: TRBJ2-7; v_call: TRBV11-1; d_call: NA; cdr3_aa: CASSLNERRTTGYEQYF; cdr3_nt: TGTGCCAGCAGCTTAAACGAGCGTCGAACTACCGGCTACGAGCAGTACTTC
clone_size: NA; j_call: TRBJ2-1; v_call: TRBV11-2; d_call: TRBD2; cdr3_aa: CASSLRSSGPRGSYNEQFF; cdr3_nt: TGTGCCAGCAGCTTACGTTCTAGCGGGCCCCGGGGCTCCTACAATGAGCAGTTCTTC
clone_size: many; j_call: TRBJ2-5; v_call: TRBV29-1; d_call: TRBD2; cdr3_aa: CSVDASGLQETQYF; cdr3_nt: TGCAGCGTTGATGCTAGCGGGCTACAAGAGACCCAGTACTTC
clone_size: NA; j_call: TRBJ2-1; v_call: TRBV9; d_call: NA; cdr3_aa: CASSARLYNEQFF; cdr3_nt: TGTGCCAGCAGCGCCCGACTCTACAATGAGCAGTTCTTT
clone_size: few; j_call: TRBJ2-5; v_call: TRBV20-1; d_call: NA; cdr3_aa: CSARDEINSVQETQYF; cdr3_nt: TGCAGTGCTAGAGATGAAATAAACAGCGTCCAAGAGACCCAGTACTTC
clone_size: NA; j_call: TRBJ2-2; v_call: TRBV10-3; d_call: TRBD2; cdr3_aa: CATLAGSNTGELFF; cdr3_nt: TGTGCCACCCTAGCGGGGAGCAACACCGGGGAGCTGTTTTTT
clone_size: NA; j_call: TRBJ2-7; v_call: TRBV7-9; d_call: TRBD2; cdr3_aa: CASSSPGAGGYNEQYF; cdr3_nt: TGTGCCAGCAGCTCCCCGGGAGCGGGGGGATACAATGAGCAGTACTTC
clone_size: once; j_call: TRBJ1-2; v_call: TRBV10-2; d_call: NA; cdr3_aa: CASSGSGLGYGYTF; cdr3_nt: TGCGCCAGCAGTGGGTCAGGTCTGGGGTATGGCTACACCTTC
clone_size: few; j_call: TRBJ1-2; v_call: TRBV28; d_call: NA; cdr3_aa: CASSPWPYGYTF; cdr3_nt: TGTGCCAGCAGTCCCTGGCCCTATGGCTACACCTTC
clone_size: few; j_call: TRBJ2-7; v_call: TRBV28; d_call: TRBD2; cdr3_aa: CASRTSGASPYEQYF; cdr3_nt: TGTGCCAGCCGGACTAGCGGGGCTTCCCCCTACGAGCAGTACTTC
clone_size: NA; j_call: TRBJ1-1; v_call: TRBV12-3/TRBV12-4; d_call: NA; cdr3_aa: CASSFTGFVKAFF; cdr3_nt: TGTGCCAGCAGTTTTACCGGATTCGTGAAAGCTTTCTTT
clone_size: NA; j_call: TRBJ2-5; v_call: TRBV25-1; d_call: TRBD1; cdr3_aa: CASRVDRGQETQYF; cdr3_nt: TGTGCCAGCAGAGTGGACAGGGGGCAAGAGACCCAGTACTTC
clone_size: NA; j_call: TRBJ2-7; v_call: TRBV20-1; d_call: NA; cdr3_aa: CSARDPLSGGPYEQYF; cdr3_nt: TGCAGTGCTAGAGACCCACTATCTGGGGGGCCCTACGAGCAGTACTTC
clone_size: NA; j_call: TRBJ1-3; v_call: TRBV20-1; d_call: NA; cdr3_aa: CSAISISGNTIYF; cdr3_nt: TGCAGTGCCATCAGCATCTCTGGAAACACCATATATTTT
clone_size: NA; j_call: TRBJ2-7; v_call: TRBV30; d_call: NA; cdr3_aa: CAWSVKSERQYF; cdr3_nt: TGTGCCTGGAGTGTGAAAAGTGAGCGGCAGTACTTC
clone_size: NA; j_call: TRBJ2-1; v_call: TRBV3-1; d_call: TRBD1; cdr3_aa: CASRPHRGESSYNEQFF; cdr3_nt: TGTGCCAGCAGACCGCACAGGGGCGAATCCTCCTACAATGAGCAGTTCTTC
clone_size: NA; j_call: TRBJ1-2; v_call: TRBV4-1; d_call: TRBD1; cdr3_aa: CASSEVDRIYGYTF; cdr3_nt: TGCGCCAGCAGCGAAGTGGACAGGATTTATGGCTACACCTTC
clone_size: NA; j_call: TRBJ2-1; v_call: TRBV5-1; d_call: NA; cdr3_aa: CASSPQTVPLYNEQFF; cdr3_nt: TGCGCCAGCAGCCCCCAGACTGTCCCCCTTTACAATGAGCAGTTCTTC
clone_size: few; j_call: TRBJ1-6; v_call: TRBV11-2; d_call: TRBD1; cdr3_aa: CASRLPGQGYNSPLHF; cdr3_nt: TGTGCCAGCAGACTTCCGGGACAGGGCTATAATTCACCCCTCCACTTT
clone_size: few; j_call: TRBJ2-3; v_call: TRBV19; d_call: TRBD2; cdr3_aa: CASSGRTTDTQYF; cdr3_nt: TGTGCCAGTAGCGGGAGGACCACAGATACGCAGTATTTT
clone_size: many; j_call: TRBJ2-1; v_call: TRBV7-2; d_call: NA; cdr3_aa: CASSLGPSSYNEQFF; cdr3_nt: TGTGCCAGCAGCTTAGGCCCCAGCTCCTACAATGAGCAGTTCTTC
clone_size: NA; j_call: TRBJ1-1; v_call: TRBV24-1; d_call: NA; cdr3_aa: CATSEPSRQVVGTEAFF; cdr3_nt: TGTGCCACCAGTGAACCCTCTCGACAGGTTGTAGGCACTGAAGCTTTCTTT
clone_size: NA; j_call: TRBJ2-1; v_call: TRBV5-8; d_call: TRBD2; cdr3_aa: CASLGLAGGGNEQFF; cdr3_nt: TGTGCCAGCTTAGGACTAGCGGGAGGTGGCAATGAGCAGTTCTTC
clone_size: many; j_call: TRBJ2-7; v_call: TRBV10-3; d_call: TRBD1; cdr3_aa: CAISEPGQSYEQYF; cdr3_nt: TGTGCCATCAGTGAGCCGGGACAGTCCTACGAGCAGTACTTC
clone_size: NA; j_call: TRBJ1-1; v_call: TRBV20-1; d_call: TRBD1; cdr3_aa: CSARPTGIRSEAFF; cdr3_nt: TGCAGTGCTAGGCCGACAGGGATAAGGTCTGAAGCTTTCTTT
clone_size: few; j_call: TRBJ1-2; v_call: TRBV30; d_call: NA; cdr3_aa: CAWSGRGYGYTF; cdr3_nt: TGTGCCTGGAGTGGCAGGGGCTATGGCTACACCTTC
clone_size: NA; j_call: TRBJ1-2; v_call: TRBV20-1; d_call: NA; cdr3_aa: CSAIDTANYGYTF; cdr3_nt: TGCAGTGCTATAGACACCGCTAACTATGGCTACACCTTC
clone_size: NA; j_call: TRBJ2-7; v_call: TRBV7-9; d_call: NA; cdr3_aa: CASSQKRDTRLGEQYF; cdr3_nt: TGTGCCAGCAGCCAAAAGAGGGACACACGACTAGGCGAGCAGTACTTC
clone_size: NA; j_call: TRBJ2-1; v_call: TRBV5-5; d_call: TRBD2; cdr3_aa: CASSPPLAGGLGEQFF; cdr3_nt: TGTGCCAGCAGCCCACCACTAGCGGGAGGGTTGGGGGAGCAGTTCTTC
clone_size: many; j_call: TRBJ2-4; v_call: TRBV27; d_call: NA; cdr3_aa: CASSALRDLGNIQYF; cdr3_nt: TGTGCCAGCAGTGCACTTAGGGACCTGGGGAACATTCAGTACTTC
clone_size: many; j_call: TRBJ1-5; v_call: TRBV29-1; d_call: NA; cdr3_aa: CSVDEGSGQPQHF; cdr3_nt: TGCAGCGTTGACGAGGGGTCTGGGCAGCCCCAGCATTTT
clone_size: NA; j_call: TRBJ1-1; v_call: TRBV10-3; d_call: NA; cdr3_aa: CVISEDSPSGTEAFF; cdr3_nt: TGTGTCATCAGTGAGGACAGTCCGTCCGGCACTGAAGCTTTCTTT
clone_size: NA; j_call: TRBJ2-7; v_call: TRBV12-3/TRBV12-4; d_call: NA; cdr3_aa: CASSQQQGRNEQYF; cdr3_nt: TGTGCCAGCAGCCAACAACAGGGAAGGAACGAGCAGTACTTC
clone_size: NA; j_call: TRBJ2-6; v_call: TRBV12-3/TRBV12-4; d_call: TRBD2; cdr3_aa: CASSARLAGGPGANVLTF; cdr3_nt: TGTGCCAGCAGTGCCAGACTAGCGGGAGGGCCTGGGGCCAACGTCCTGACTTTC
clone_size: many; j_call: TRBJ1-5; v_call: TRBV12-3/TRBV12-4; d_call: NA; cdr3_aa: CASSLRQANQPQHF; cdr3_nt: TGTGCCAGCAGTTTGAGACAGGCCAATCAGCCCCAGCATTTT
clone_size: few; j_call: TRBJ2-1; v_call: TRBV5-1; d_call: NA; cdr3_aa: CASSLRALQDEQFF; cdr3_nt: TGCGCCAGCAGCTTGAGAGCCCTCCAAGATGAGCAGTTCTTC
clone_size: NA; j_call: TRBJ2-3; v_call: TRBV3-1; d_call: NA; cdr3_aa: CASSVTQGRTDTQYF; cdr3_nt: TGTGCCAGCAGCGTAACCCAGGGGCGCACAGATACGCAGTATTTT
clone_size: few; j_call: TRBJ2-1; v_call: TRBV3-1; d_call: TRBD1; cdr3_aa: CASSGTGARNEQFF; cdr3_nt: TGTGCCAGCAGCGGGACAGGGGCCCGGAATGAGCAGTTCTTC
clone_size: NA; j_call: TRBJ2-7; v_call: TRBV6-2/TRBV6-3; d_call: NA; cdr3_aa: CASSYRGTTGYEQYF; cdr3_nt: TGTGCCAGCAGTTACCGGGGGACTACAGGGTACGAGCAGTACTTC